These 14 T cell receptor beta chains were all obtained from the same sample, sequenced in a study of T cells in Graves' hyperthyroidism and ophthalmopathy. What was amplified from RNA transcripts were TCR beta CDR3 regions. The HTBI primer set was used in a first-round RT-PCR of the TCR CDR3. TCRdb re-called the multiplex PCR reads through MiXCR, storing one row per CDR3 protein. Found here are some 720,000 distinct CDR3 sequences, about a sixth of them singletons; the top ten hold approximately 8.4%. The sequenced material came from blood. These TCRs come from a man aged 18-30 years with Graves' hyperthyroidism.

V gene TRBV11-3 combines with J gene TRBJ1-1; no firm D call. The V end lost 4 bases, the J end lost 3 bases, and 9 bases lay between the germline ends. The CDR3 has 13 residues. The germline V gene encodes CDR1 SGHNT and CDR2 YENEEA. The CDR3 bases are TGTGCCAGCAGCTCCTCGGGGTACACTGAAGCTTTCTTT. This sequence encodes CASSSSGYTEAFF.

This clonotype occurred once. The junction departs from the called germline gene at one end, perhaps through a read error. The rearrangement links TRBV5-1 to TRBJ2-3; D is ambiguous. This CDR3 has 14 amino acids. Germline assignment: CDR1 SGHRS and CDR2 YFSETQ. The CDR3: CASSVVGLTDTQYF. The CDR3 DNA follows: TGTGCCAGCAGCGTAGTAGGGCTGACAGATACGCAGTATTTT.

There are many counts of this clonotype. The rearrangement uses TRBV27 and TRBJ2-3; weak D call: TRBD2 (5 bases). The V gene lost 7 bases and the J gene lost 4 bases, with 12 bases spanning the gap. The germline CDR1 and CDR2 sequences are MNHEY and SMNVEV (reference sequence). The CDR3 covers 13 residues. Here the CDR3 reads CASKTIWSDTQYF. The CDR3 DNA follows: TGTGCCAGCAAGACTATATGGTCAGATACGCAGTATTTT.

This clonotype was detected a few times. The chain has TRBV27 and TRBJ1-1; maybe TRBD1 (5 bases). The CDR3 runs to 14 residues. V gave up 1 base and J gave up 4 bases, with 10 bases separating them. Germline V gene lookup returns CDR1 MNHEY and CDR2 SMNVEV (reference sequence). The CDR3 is CASSLYEGITEAFF. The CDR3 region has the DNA TGTGCCAGCAGTTTATATGAGGGGATCACTGAAGCTTTCTTT.

CDR3 nucleotides: TGTGCCAGCAGCTACGACAGTCTAAATGAAAAACTGTTTTTT. Translating gives CASSYDSLNEKLFF. The rearrangement links TRBV28 to TRBJ1-4, with TRBD1 as a possible D gene (5 bases). Germline V gives CDR1 MDHEN, CDR2 SYDVKM. The CDR3 runs to 14 residues. The V gene lost 6 bases and the J gene lost 5 bases, with 13 bases spanning the gap.

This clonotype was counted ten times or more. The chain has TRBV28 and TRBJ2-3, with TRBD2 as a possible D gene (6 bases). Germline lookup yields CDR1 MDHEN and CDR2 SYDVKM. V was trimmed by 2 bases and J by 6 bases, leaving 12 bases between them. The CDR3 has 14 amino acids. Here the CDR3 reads CASSLASGTDTQYF. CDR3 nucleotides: TGTGCCAGCAGTTTAGCTAGTGGGACTGATACGCAGTATTTT. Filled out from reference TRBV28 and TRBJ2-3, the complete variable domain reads DVKVTQSSRYLVKRTGEKVFLECVQDMDHENMFWYRQDPGLGLRLIYFSYDVKMKEKGDIPEGYSVSREKKERFSLILESASTNQTSMYLCASSLASGTDTQYFGPGTRLTVL.

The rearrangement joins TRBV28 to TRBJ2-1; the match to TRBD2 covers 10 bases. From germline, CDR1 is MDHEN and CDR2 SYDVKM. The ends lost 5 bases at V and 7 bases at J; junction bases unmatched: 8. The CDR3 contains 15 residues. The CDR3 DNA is TGTGCCAGCAGTCAACTAGCGGGAATAACTAATGAGCAGTTCTTC. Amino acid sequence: CASSQLAGITNEQFF.

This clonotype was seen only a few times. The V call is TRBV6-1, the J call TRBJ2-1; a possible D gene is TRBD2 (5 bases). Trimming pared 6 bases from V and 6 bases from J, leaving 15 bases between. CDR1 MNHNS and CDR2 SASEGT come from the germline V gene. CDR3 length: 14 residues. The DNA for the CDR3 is TGTGCCAGCAGGTCCGAGAGGGAAACCAATGAGCAGTTCTTC. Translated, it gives CASRSERETNEQFF.

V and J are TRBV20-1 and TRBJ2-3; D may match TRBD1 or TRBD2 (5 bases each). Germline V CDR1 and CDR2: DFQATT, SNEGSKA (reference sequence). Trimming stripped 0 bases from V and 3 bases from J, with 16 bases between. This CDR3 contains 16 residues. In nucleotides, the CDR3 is TGCAGTGCTAGAGATCTTGGCCTAGGGACGACAGATACGCAGTATTTT. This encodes CSARDLGLGTTDTQYF.

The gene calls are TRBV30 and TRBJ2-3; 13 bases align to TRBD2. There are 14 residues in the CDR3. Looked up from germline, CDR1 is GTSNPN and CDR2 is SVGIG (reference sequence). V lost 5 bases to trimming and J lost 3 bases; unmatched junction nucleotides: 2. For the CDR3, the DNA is TGTGCCTGGCGACTAGCGGGAGGAACAGATACGCAGTATTTT. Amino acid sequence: CAWRLAGGTDTQYF.

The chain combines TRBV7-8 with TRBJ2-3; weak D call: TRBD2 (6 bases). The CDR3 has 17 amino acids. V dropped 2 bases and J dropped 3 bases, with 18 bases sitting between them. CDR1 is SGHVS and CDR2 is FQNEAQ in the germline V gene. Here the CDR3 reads CASSLLAPGGGTDTQYF. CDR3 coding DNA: TGTGCCAGCAGCTTACTCGCTCCCGGTGGGGGGACAGATACGCAGTATTTT.

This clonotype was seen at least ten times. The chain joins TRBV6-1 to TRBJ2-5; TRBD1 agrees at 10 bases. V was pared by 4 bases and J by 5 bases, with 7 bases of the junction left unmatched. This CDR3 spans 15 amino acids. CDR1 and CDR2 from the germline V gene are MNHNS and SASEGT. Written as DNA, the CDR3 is TGTGCCAGCAGTGGATGGACAGGGGGGTTTGAGACCCAGTACTTC. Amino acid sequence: CASSGWTGGFETQYF.

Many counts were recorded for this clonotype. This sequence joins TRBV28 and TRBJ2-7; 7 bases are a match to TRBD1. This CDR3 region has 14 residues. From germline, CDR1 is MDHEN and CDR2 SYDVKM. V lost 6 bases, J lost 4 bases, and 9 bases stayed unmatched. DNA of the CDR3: TGTGCCAGCAGATCAACAGGGGTGATATACGAGCAGTACTTC. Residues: CASRSTGVIYEQYF.

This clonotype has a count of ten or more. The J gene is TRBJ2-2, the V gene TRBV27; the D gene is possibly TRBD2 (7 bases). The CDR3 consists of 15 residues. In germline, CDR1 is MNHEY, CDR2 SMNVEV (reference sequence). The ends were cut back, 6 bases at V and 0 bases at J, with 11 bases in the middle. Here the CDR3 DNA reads TGTGCCAGCAGAATCGGGGGGCCGAACACCGGGGAGCTGTTTTTT. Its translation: CASRIGGPNTGELFF.